This T cell receptor beta chain was identified during a study of cytomegalovirus exposure and HLA in healthy donors. The study's findings and limits: Data from an earlier analysis indicated that most TCR beta V segments were productive either about 87% or about 30% of the time. Follow-up analysis later connected one missense variant in DCLRE1C with trimming of TCR beta V- and J-genes.

Remarks on this clone: What it binds is unknown.

The PCR made use of 60 Vbeta and 13 Jbeta primers. The data were produced by immunoSEQ multiplex PCR, yet TCRdb's version contains in-frame clones alone and is incomplete. The repertoire has more than 95,000 clones, roughly 85% of them found once; the top ten carry 5.8%. The germline gives CDR1 MDHEN, CDR2 SYDVKM. Trimming took 2 bases from V and 9 from J; bases not matched to a gene: 6. The CDR3 sequence is 14 residues long. V usage is TRBV28 and J usage is TRBJ2-2; 7 bases fit TRBD1. Source material: PBMCs. The receptor was derived from a man in his sixties in good health and CMV-seropositive. The CDR3, as DNA: TGTGCCAGCAGTTTAGGGACAGCCACAAGGGAGCTGTTTTTT. This encodes CASSLGTATRELFF.